The T cell receptor (beta chain) under discussion was sequenced for a study of blood T cell repertoires in COVID-19. Shortly before study entry, within 2 weeks, exposed participants had met a COVID-19 case. Sequenced by immunoSEQ multiplex PCR; TCRdb stores in-frame clones only, minus some. Among a few hundred thousand clones listed, around 88% were seen once. Trimming removed 4 bases at V and 5 bases at J, with 10 bases between. The CDR3 covers 14 residues. The germline gives CDR1 SGDLS, CDR2 YYNGEE. V gene TRBV9 combines with J gene TRBJ1-6; possibly TRBD1 for D (5 bases). Source material: PBMCs or T cells enriched from blood (not recorded which). The sequence was collected from a woman aged 25-40 years who had been exposed to COVID-19. The CDR3 coding sequence is TGTGCCAGCAGCCCCCACAGGAATAATTCACCCCTCCACTTT. Protein sequence: CASSPHRNNSPLHF.